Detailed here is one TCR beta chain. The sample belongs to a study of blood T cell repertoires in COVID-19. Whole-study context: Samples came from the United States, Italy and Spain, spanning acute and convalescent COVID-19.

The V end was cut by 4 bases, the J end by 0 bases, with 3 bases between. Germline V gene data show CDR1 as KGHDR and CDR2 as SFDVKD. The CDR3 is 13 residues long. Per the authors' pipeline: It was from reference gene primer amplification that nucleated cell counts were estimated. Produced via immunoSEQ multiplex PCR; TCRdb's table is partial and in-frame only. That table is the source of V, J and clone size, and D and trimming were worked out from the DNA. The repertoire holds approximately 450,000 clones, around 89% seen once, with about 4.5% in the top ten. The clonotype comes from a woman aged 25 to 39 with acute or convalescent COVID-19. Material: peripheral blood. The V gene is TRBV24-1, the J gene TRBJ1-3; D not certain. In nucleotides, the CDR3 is TGTGCCACCAGTGACGGCTCTGGAAACACCATATATTTT. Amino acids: CATSDGSGNTIYF.